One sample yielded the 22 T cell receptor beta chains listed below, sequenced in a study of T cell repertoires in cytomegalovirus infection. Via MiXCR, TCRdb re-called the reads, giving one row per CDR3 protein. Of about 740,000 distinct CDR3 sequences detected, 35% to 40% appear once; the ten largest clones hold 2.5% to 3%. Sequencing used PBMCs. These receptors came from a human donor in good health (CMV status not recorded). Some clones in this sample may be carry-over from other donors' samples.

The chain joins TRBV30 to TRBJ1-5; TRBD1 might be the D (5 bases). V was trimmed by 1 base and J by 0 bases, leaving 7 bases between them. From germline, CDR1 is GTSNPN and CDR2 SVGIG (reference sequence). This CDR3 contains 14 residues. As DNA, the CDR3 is TGTGCCTGGAGTGGGGGGATTAGCAATCAGCCCCAGCATTTT. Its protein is CAWSGGISNQPQHF.

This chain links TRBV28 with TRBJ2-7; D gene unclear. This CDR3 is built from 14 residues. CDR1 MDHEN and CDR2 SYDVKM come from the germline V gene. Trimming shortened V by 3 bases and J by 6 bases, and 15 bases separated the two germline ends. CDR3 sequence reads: CASSFGSIRAEQYF. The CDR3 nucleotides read TGTGCCAGCAGTTTCGGATCGATAAGGGCCGAGCAGTACTTC.

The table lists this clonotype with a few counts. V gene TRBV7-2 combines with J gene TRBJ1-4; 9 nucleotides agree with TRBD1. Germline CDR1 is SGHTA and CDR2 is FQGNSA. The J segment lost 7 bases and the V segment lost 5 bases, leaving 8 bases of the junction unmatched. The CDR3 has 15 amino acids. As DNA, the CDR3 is TGTGCCAGCAGCAGGCTACAGGGGGCGCGTGAAAAACTGTTTTTT. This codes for CASSRLQGAREKLFF.

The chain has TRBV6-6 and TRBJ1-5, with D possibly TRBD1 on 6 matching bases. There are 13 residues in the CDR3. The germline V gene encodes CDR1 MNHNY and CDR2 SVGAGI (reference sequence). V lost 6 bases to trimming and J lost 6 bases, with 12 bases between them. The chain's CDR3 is CASSSPGAQPQHF. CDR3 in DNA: TGTGCCAGCAGCTCCCCAGGGGCTCAGCCCCAGCATTTT.

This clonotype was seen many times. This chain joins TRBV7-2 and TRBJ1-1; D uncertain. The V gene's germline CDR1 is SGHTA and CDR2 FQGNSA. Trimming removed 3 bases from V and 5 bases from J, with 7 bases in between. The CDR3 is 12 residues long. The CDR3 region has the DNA TGTGCCAGCAGCTTTACAAGGACTGAAGCTTTCTTT. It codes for CASSFTRTEAFF.

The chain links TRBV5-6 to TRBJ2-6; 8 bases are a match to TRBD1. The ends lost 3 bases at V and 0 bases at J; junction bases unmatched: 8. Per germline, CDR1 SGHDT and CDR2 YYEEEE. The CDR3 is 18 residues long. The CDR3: CASSSPDRDVSGANVLTF. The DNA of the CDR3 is TGTGCCAGCAGCTCCCCGGACAGGGACGTCTCTGGGGCCAACGTCCTGACTTTC.

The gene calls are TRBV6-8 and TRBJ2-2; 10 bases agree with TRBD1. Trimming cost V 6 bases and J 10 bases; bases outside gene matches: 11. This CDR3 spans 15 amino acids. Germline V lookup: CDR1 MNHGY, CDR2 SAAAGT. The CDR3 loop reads CASSLDRGLYVELFF. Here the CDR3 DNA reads TGTGCCAGCAGCCTTGACAGGGGGCTTTACGTGGAGCTGTTTTTT.

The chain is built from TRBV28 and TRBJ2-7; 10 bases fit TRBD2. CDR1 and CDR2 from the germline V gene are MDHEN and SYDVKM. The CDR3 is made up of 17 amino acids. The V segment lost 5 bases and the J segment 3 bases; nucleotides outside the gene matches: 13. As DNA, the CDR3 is TGTGCCAGCAGTCCACACCCGTTTAGCGGGAGGCTCTACGAGCAGTACTTC. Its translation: CASSPHPFSGRLYEQYF.

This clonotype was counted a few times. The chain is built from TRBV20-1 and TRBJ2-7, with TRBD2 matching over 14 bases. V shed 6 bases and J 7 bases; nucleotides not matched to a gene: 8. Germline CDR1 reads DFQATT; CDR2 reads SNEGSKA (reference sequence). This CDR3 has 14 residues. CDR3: CSARLAGGPGEQYF. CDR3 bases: TGCAGTGCCCGACTAGCGGGGGGGCCGGGGGAGCAGTACTTC.

In DNA, the CDR3 is TGCAGTGCTAGTGGGGGCGTCGGGGGCTCTGATGAAGCTTTCTTT. It encodes CSASGGVGGSDEAFF. V gene TRBV20-1 combines with J gene TRBJ1-1, with D possibly matching TRBD1 (6 bases). The length of the CDR3 is 15 residues. The ends were cut back, 3 bases at V and 7 bases at J, with 21 bases in the middle. In germline, CDR1 is DFQATT, CDR2 SNEGSKA (reference sequence).

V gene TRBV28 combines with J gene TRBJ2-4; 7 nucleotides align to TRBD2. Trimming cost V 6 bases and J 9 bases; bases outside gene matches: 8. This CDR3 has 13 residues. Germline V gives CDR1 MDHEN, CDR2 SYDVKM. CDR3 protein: CASSPAGRSIQYF. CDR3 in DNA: TGTGCCAGCAGCCCAGCGGGACGGAGCATTCAGTACTTC.

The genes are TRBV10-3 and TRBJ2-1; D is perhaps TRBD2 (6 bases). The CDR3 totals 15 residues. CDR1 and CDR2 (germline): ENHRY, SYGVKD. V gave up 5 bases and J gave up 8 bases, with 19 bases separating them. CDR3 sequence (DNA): TGTGCCATCAGTCCACGGGGTTTAGGAGGGGATGAGCAGTTCTTC. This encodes CAISPRGLGGDEQFF.

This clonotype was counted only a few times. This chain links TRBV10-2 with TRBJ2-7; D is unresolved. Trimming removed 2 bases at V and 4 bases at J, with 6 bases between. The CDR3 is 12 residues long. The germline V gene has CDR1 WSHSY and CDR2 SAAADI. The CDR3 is CASSESRYEQYF. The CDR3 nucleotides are TGCGCCAGCAGTGAGAGTAGGTACGAGCAGTACTTC.

The CDR3 spells CASSLVQGYTGELFF. The CDR3 DNA reads as TGTGCCAGCAGCTTAGTGCAGGGGTATACCGGGGAGCTGTTTTTT. The chain recombines TRBV7-2 with TRBJ2-2; tentatively, D is TRBD1 (6 bases). This CDR3 is built from 15 residues. In germline, CDR1 is SGHTA, CDR2 FQGNSA. The V end was cut by 1 base, the J end by 5 bases, with 11 bases between.

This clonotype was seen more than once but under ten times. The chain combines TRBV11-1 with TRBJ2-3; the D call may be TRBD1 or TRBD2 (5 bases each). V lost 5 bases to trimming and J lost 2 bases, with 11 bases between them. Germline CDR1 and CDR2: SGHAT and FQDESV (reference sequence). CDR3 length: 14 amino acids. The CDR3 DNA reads TGTGCCAGCAGCCAGGGACGGGCCACAGATACGCAGTATTTT. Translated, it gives CASSQGRATDTQYF.

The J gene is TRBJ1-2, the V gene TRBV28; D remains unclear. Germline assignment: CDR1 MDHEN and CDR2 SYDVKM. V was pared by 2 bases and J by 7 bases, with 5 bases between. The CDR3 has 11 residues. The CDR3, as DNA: TGTGCCAGCAGTTTAGGTTTTGGCTACACCTTC. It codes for CASSLGFGYTF.

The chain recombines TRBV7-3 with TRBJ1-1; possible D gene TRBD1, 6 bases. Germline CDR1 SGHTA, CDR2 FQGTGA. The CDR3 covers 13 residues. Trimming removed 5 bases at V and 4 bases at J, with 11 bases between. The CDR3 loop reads CASSADRVTEAFF. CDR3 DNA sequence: TGTGCCAGCAGCGCGGACAGAGTCACTGAAGCTTTCTTT.

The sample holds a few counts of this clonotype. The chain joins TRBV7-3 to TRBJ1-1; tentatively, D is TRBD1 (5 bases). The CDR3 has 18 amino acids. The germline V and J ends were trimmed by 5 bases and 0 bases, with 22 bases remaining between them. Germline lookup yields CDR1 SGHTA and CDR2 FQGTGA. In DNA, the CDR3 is TGTGCCAGCAGCCTAAAGGGTTTGACAGAACTAATGAACACTGAAGCTTTCTTT. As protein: CASSLKGLTELMNTEAFF.

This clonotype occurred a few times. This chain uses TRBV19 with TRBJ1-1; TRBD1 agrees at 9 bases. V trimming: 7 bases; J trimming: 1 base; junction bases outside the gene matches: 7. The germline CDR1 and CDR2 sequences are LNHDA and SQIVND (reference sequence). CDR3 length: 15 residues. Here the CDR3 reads CASTPGTGTNTEAFF. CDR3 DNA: TGTGCCAGTACCCCAGGGACAGGGACGAACACTGAAGCTTTCTTT.

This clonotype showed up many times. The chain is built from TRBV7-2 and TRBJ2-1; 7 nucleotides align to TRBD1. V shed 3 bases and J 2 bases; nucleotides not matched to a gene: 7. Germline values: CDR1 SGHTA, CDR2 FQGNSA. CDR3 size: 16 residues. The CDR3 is CASSFGQAPPYNEQFF. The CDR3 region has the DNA TGTGCCAGCAGCTTCGGACAGGCTCCTCCCTACAATGAGCAGTTCTTC.

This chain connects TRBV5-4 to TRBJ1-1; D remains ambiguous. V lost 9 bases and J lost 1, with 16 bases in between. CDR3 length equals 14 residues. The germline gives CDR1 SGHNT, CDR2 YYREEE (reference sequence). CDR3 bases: TGTGCCACAAACCCCACTCCGTCGAACACTGAAGCTTTCTTT. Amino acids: CATNPTPSNTEAFF.

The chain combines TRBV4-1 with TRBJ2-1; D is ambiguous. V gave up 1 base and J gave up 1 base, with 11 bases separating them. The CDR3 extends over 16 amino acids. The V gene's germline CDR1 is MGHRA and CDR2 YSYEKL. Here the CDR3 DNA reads TGCGCCAGCAGCCAAGTTGACATCCTTTCCTACAATGAGCAGTTCTTC. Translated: CASSQVDILSYNEQFF.